Each of the 2 T cell receptor beta chains below was sequenced from the same sample in a study of cytomegalovirus exposure and HLA in healthy donors. Produced via immunoSEQ multiplex PCR; TCRdb's table is partial and in-frame only. The sample shows 150,000 to 200,000 clones, approximately 84% of them seen only once. The sequenced sample consisted of PBMCs. The receptors stem from a man aged 25-45 years in good health and CMV-seropositive.

V is TRBV5-1 and J is TRBJ2-1, with D perhaps TRBD2 (5 bases). From germline, CDR1 is SGHRS and CDR2 YFSETQ. This CDR3 contains 16 residues. V was pared by 4 bases and J by 3 bases, with 17 bases between. The CDR3: CASSPYYGNHYNEQFF. The CDR3 region has the DNA TGCGCCAGCAGCCCCTACTACGGGAACCACTACAATGAGCAGTTCTTC.

For the CDR3, the DNA is TGTGCCAGCAGCTTCGGTAGCAATCAGCCCCAGCATTTT. This translates into CASSFGSNQPQHF. The chain employs TRBV7-3 and TRBJ1-5; the D is unclear. The CDR3 runs 13 residues. Germline-derived CDR1 and CDR2 are SGHTA and FQGTGA. Between the trimmed V and J ends, which lost 3 bases and 0 bases, there was a span of 3 bases.